Each of the 31 T cell receptor beta chains below was sequenced from the same sample in a study of T cells in Graves' hyperthyroidism and ophthalmopathy. Using RNA transcripts as the source, TCR beta CDR3 regions were amplified. The HTBI primer set was used in a first-round RT-PCR of the TCR CDR3. MiXCR was run by TCRdb on the multiplex PCR reads, yielding one entry per CDR3 protein. The sample holds hundreds of thousands of distinct CDR3 sequences, 24% seen once. The source material was blood. These receptor sequences come from a woman aged 25 to 45 with Graves' ophthalmopathy.

This clonotype appeared a single time. The chain carries TRBV12-3 or TRBV12-4 and TRBJ2-7, with TRBD1 as a possible D gene (6 bases). This CDR3 is 14 amino acids long. Between the trimmed V and J ends, which lost 6 bases and 3 bases, there was a span of 15 bases. CDR3 protein: CASSPQTGYYEQYF. The CDR3 DNA follows: TGTGCCAGCAGCCCCCAAACAGGGTACTACGAGCAGTACTTC.

This clonotype was seen a handful of times. One end of the junction does not line up with germline, which may come from a read error. The genes are TRBV2 and TRBJ1-5; 10 bases agree with TRBD1. The CDR3 consists of 13 residues. In germline, CDR1 is SNHLY, CDR2 FYNNEI. CDR3 sequence reads: CASRDRGEQPQHF. CDR3 coding DNA: TGTGCCAGCAGGGACAGGGGGGAACAGCCCCAACATTTT.

In this sample, this clonotype turned up many times. The gene calls are TRBV19 and TRBJ1-1; TRBD1 matches 10 bases. CDR3 length: 15 amino acids. Germline CDR1 is LNHDA and CDR2 is SQIVND (reference sequence). Trimming at V came to 7 bases and at J to 4 bases, leaving 9 bases not matched to a gene. The CDR3 region is CASKSGRTGGTEAFF. The DNA of the CDR3 is TGTGCCAGTAAATCGGGACGGACAGGGGGCACTGAAGCTTTCTTT.

This clonotype was observed a handful of times. The chain links TRBV6-1 to TRBJ1-3; D not certain. CDR3 size: 14 residues. CDR1 and CDR2 from the germline V gene are MNHNS and SASEGT. Trimming left V 1 base short and J 8 bases short, with 12 bases between. The chain's CDR3 is CASSEESSIDTIYF. The CDR3, as DNA: TGTGCCAGCAGTGAAGAGAGCAGCATAGACACCATATATTTT.

The chain uses TRBV15 and TRBJ2-2; 7 bases are a match to TRBD1. The CDR3 spans 17 residues. Germline V gene lookup returns CDR1 LNHNV and CDR2 YYDKDF (reference sequence). V shed 0 bases and J 5 bases; nucleotides not matched to a gene: 9. The CDR3 sequence is CATSREGGRLGTGELFF. The DNA of the CDR3 is TGTGCCACCAGCAGAGAAGGGGGCCGGTTAGGGACCGGGGAGCTGTTTTTT. Using reference TRBV15 and TRBJ2-2 for the parts outside the CDR3, the full variable domain is DAMVIQNPRYQVTQFGKPVTLSCSQTLNHNVMYWYQQKSSQAPKLLFHYYDKDFNNEADTPDNFQSRRPNTSFCFLDIRSPGLGDTAMYLCATSREGGRLGTGELFFGEGSRLTVL.

The chain uses TRBV7-2 and TRBJ2-5, with TRBD1 matching 9 bases. This CDR3 is 15 amino acids long. V gave up 3 bases and J gave up 5 bases; unmatched junction bases: 7. Per germline, CDR1 SGHTA and CDR2 FQGNSA. For the CDR3, the DNA is TGTGCCAGCAGCTTTTACCCGACAGGGGGTGAGACCCAGTACTTC. It yields the protein CASSFYPTGGETQYF.

This clonotype was seen a handful of times. CDR3 residues: CASSLISARDEQYF. CDR3 DNA: TGCGCCAGCAGCTTGATTTCGGCACGCGACGAGCAGTACTTC. The J gene is TRBJ2-7, the V gene TRBV5-1; D is unresolved. Trimming took off 1 base at V and 5 bases at J, with 13 bases between the two ends. CDR1 SGHRS and CDR2 YFSETQ come from the germline V gene. This CDR3 region has 14 residues. Drawing the rest from reference TRBV5-1 and TRBJ2-7, the complete variable domain is KAGVTQTPRYLIKTRGQQVTLSCSPISGHRSVSWYQQTPGQGLQFLFEYFSETQRNKGNFPGRFSGRQFSNSRSEMNVSTLELGDSALYLCASSLISARDEQYFGPGTRLTVT.

This clonotype was detected many times. The rearrangement joins TRBV18 to TRBJ1-2, with 7 bases fitting TRBD1. The V gene end was trimmed by 3 bases and the J gene end by 6 bases; junction bases not matched to a gene: 10. Germline CDR1 and CDR2: KGHSH and LQKENI. The CDR3 has 15 residues. The CDR3 coding sequence is TGTGCCAGCTCACCTTTACAGGGGAGAAACGATGGCTACACCTTC. Protein sequence: CASSPLQGRNDGYTF.

This clonotype was seen at least ten times. V is TRBV7-2 and J is TRBJ1-5; D is uncertain. The V end was cut by 8 bases, the J end by 7 bases, with 12 bases between. In germline, CDR1 is SGHTA, CDR2 FQGNSA. This CDR3 contains 12 residues. The chain's CDR3 is CASSDADQPQHF. CDR3 bases: TGTGCCAGCTCAGACGCGGACCAGCCCCAGCATTTT. The full variable domain, with the rest looked up from reference TRBV7-2 and TRBJ1-5, is GAGVSQSPSNKVTEKGKDVELRCDPISGHTALYWYRQSLGQGLEFLIYFQGNSAPDKSGLPSDRFSAERTGGSVSTLTIQRTQQEDSAVYLCASSDADQPQHFGDGTRLSIL.

There are many counts of this clonotype. The chain has TRBV20-1 and TRBJ1-5; D is ambiguous. Per germline, CDR1 DFQATT and CDR2 SNEGSKA (reference sequence). The CDR3 runs to 14 residues. The V gene lost 0 bases and the J gene lost 3 bases, with 9 bases spanning the gap. The CDR3 nucleotides are TGCAGTGCTAGAGAGACCCGATCCAATCAGCCCCAGCATTTT. It specifies CSARETRSNQPQHF.

In this sample, this clonotype turned up many times. The gene calls are TRBV20-1 and TRBJ2-3; D perhaps matches TRBD2 (5 bases). Trimming left V 7 bases short and J 6 bases short, with 23 bases between. Germline V gene sequence: CDR1 DFQATT, CDR2 SNEGSKA (reference sequence). The CDR3 runs 15 residues. This chain's CDR3 is CSVLSQTTIGDTQYF. The CDR3, as DNA: TGCAGTGTCCTCTCTCAGACGACTATAGGGGATACGCAGTATTTT.

Many counts were recorded for this clonotype. The chain joins TRBV29-1 to TRBJ1-1; 11 nucleotides agree with TRBD1. Germline V CDR1 and CDR2: SQVTM, ANQGSEA. Trimming removed 6 bases from V and 5 bases from J; junction bases left unmatched: 8. The CDR3 is 14 residues long. In DNA form, the CDR3 reads TGCAGCGTCGATAATGGACAGGGGGCGACTGAAGCTTTCTTT. It codes for CSVDNGQGATEAFF.

Remarks on this clonotype: At one end the junction does not follow the germline gene, possibly because of a read error. The V call is TRBV11-1, the J call TRBJ2-7; D ambiguous. CDR3 length: 14 residues. Germline CDR1 SGHAT, CDR2 FQDESV (reference sequence). In DNA, the CDR3 is TGTGTCAGCAGCTTAGACCCGGGTGACTACGAGCAGTACTTC. This codes for CVSSLDPGDYEQYF.

This clonotype occurred a few times. The CDR3 DNA reads TGTGCCAGCAGCCCCGGGGGTCAGGTGGAAGCTTTCTTT. Its protein is CASSPGGQVEAFF. The chain uses TRBV7-9 and TRBJ1-1, with D perhaps TRBD1 (5 bases). The V and J ends lost 5 bases and 8 bases respectively, with 15 bases between them. This CDR3 has 13 residues. In germline, CDR1 is SEHNR, CDR2 FQNEAQ (reference sequence).

This clonotype showed up many times. Just one base apart from a much larger clone, this may be a read error. The rearrangement joins TRBV6-5 to TRBJ1-5, with D maybe TRBD1 (6 bases). This CDR3 spans 15 amino acids. CDR1 and CDR2 (germline): MNHEY, SVGAGI. Trimming stripped 2 bases from V and 9 bases from J, with 17 bases between. CDR3 amino acids: CASSYANREVWPQHF. The CDR3 DNA reads as TGTGCCAGCAGTTACGCTAACAGGGAGGTGTGGCCCCAGCATTTT.

V is TRBV6-2 or TRBV6-3 and J is TRBJ1-1; D is undetermined. V lost 5 bases, J lost 0 bases, and 7 bases lay in between. CDR1 and CDR2 from the germline V gene are MNHEY and SVGEGT. The CDR3 contains 13 residues. In DNA, the CDR3 is TGTGCCAGCAGTGACGTCATGAACACTGAAGCTTTCTTT. It specifies CASSDVMNTEAFF.

In this sample, this clonotype turned up many times. The chain links TRBV4-3 to TRBJ1-2; the D gene is possibly TRBD1 (5 bases). The CDR3 contains 14 residues. Deletions cut 3 bases from V and 6 bases from J, with 14 bases between. The germline V gene encodes CDR1 LGHNA and CDR2 YSLEER. The CDR3 nucleotides are TGCGCCAGCAGCCACGCGGACACCGGGGATGGCTACACCTTC. This gives the protein CASSHADTGDGYTF.

This clonotype was counted many times. This chain uses TRBV28 with TRBJ2-6, with 8 positions matching TRBD1. The germline V gene has CDR1 MDHEN and CDR2 SYDVKM. The CDR3 is 19 residues long. V was pared by 6 bases and J by 0 bases, with 13 bases of the junction left unmatched. DNA for the CDR3: TGTGCCAGCAGGACAAGACAGGGGACCCCCTACTCTGGGGCCAACGTCCTGACTTTC. As protein: CASRTRQGTPYSGANVLTF.

As for this clonotype: A much larger clone sits a single nucleotide away, making a read error possible. V is TRBV10-3 and J is TRBJ2-7; 10 bases match TRBD1. V dropped 0 bases and J dropped 2; count of bases not matched to a gene: 4. Germline V gives CDR1 ENHRY, CDR2 SYGVKD. The CDR3 consists of 16 residues. The DNA of the CDR3 is TGTGCCATCAGTGAGTCTGGGACAGGGGCTGCCTACGAGCAGTACTTC. Its translation is CAISESGTGAAYEQYF.

This clonotype was seen at least ten times. The chain recombines TRBV28 with TRBJ2-7, with a weak D call TRBD2 (5 bases). The V gene's germline CDR1 is MDHEN and CDR2 SYDVKM. Between the trimmed V and J ends, which lost 5 bases and 7 bases, there was a span of 21 bases. This CDR3 has 15 amino acids. The CDR3 DNA sequence: TGTGCCAGCAGTCTAAACGGACTGGGAAAGGTTGAGCAGTACTTC. Translated, it gives CASSLNGLGKVEQYF.

The sample holds many counts of this clonotype. The gene calls are TRBV30 and TRBJ2-7; the match to TRBD2 covers 7 bases. This CDR3 has 15 residues. Germline loops: CDR1 GTSNPN, CDR2 SVGIG (reference sequence). V was pared by 1 base and J by 0 bases, with 6 bases of the junction left unmatched. CDR3 in DNA: TGTGCCTGGAGTGCACCGGGGGGAAGCTCCTACGAGCAGTACTTC. This codes for CAWSAPGGSSYEQYF.

This clonotype was picked up many times. The V gene is TRBV27, the J gene TRBJ1-5, with 7 bases identical to TRBD1. This CDR3 contains 14 residues. V shed 8 bases, J shed 1 base, and the junction held 5 bases outside the gene matches. CDR1 is MNHEY, CDR2 SMNVEV, per germline (reference sequence). Here the CDR3 DNA reads TGTGCCAGCGCCCAGGGGGTAAGCAATCAGCCCCAGCATTTT. Amino acid sequence: CASAQGVSNQPQHF.

The sample holds many counts of this clonotype. This chain joins TRBV5-1 and TRBJ2-7; perhaps TRBD2 as D (5 bases). V lost 0 bases and J 2 bases, leaving 12 bases between the germline ends. This CDR3 contains 15 residues. Germline CDR1 SGHRS, CDR2 YFSETQ. The CDR3 DNA sequence: TGCGCCAGCAGCTTGGATTGGTCGGGGACCTACGAGCAGTACTTC. Encoded protein: CASSLDWSGTYEQYF.

The chain carries TRBV28 and TRBJ2-6; maybe TRBD2 (5 bases). Trimming took 8 bases from V and 0 from J, leaving 8 bases between them. The germline gives CDR1 MDHEN, CDR2 SYDVKM. This CDR3 has 14 residues. CDR3 bases: TGTGCCAGCGAGCGGTTCTCTGGGGCCAACGTCCTGACTTTC. Encoded protein: CASERFSGANVLTF.

The CDR3 sequence is CASSIAPGGNQPQHF. DNA of the CDR3: TGTGCCAGTAGTATAGCTCCGGGCGGCAATCAGCCCCAGCATTTT. V is TRBV19 and J is TRBJ1-5; D gene unclear. This CDR3 comprises 15 residues. The V end was cut by 1 base, the J end by 2 bases, with 9 bases between. Germline V CDR1 and CDR2: LNHDA, SQIVND (reference sequence).

The sample holds many counts of this clonotype. The rearrangement joins TRBV5-1 to TRBJ2-5; D is possibly TRBD2 (6 bases). This CDR3 has 15 residues. Trimming removed 4 bases from V and 2 bases from J, with 15 bases in between. In germline, CDR1 is SGHRS, CDR2 YFSETQ. Here the CDR3 reads CASSMLSGVQETQYF. CDR3 DNA sequence: TGCGCCAGCAGCATGCTTAGCGGAGTACAAGAGACCCAGTACTTC.

About this clonotype itself: A much larger clonotype is one base distant, so this may be a read error. This likely comes from a read error, as the CDR3 has no conserved phenylalanine or tryptophan at its end. The chain joins TRBV6-5 to TRBJ1-2; D remains unclear. The V end lost 4 bases, the J end lost 4 bases, and 10 bases lay between the germline ends. CDR1 is MNHEY, CDR2 SVGAGI, per germline. The CDR3 is made up of 13 amino acids. The CDR3 sequence: CASSSGPLYGYTV. CDR3 nucleotide sequence: TGTGCCAGCAGTTCCGGGCCTCTCTATGGCTACACCGTC.

This clonotype was detected ten times or more. The chain recombines TRBV28 with TRBJ2-7; D not resolved. Trimming stripped 5 bases from V and 3 bases from J, with 11 bases between. This CDR3 spans 13 amino acids. In germline, CDR1 is MDHEN, CDR2 SYDVKM. This CDR3 is CASSPFNFYEQYF. The CDR3 region has the DNA TGTGCCAGCAGTCCCTTCAACTTCTACGAGCAGTACTTC. Together with reference TRBV28 and TRBJ2-7, the CDR3 gives the full variable domain: DVKVTQSSRYLVKRTGEKVFLECVQDMDHENMFWYRQDPGLGLRLIYFSYDVKMKEKGDIPEGYSVSREKKERFSLILESASTNQTSMYLCASSPFNFYEQYFGPGTRLTVT.

Many counts were recorded for this clonotype. The chain carries TRBV7-2 and TRBJ2-7; D remains unclear. The CDR3 extends over 16 amino acids. V was clipped by 5 bases and J by 2 bases, with 19 bases between them. Germline CDR1 reads SGHTA; CDR2 reads FQGNSA. CDR3 in amino acids: CASSRSFPRRTYEQYF. The DNA for the CDR3 is TGTGCCAGCAGCCGATCCTTCCCCCGGAGAACCTACGAGCAGTACTTC.

There are a few counts of this clonotype. The chain carries TRBV11-1 and TRBJ1-1; maybe TRBD1 (6 bases). The germline V gene has CDR1 SGHAT and CDR2 FQDESV (reference sequence). Between the trimmed V and J ends, which lost 2 bases and 0 bases, there was a span of 22 bases. This CDR3 is built from 19 residues. In DNA form, the CDR3 reads TGTGCCAGCAGCTTACAAAGAAGGGTCTGGACAGACATGAACACTGAAGCTTTCTTT. Translating it yields CASSLQRRVWTDMNTEAFF.

The chain combines TRBV28 with TRBJ1-2, with D possibly matching TRBD1 (6 bases). Germline V gene sequence: CDR1 MDHEN, CDR2 SYDVKM. CDR3 length: 14 residues. Trimming pared 7 bases from V and 2 bases from J, leaving 14 bases between. CDR3: CASTIGGLNYGYTF. The CDR3 coding sequence is TGTGCCAGCACCATAGGGGGACTAAACTATGGCTACACCTTC.